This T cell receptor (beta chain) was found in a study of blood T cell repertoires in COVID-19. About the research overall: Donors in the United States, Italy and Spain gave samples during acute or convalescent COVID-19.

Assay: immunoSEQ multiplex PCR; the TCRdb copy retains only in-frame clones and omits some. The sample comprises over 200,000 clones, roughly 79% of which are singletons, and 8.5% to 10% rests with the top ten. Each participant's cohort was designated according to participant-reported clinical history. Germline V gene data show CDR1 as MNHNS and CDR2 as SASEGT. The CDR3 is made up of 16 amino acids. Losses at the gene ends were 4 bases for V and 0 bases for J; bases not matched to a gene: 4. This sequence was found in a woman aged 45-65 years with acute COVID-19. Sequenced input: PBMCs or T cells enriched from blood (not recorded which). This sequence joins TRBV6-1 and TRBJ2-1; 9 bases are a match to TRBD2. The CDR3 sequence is CASSAEAGGSYNEQFF. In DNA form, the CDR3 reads TGTGCCAGCAGTGCCGAAGCGGGGGGCTCCTACAATGAGCAGTTCTTC.